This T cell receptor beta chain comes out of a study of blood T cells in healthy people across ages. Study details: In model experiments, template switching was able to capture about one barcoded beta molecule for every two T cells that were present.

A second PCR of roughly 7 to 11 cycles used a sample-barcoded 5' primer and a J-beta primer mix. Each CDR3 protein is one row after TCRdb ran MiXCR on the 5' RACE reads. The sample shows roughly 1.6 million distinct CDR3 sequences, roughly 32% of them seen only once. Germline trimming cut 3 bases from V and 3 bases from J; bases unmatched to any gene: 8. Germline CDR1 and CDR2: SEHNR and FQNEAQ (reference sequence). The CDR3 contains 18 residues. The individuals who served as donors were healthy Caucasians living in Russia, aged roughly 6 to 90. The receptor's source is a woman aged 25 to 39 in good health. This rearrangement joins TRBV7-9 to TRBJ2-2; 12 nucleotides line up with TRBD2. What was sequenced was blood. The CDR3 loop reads CASSFRTSGALYTGELFF. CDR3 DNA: TGTGCCAGCAGCTTTAGGACTAGCGGGGCTTTATACACCGGGGAGCTGTTTTTT.